The 2 T cell receptor beta chains given below trace back to one sample, sequenced in a study of shared T cell receptors in the human thymus. The data were produced by immunoSEQ multiplex PCR, yet TCRdb's version contains in-frame clones alone and is incomplete. The table records 650,000 to 950,000 clones, 80% to 90% of them present only once. The sample also formed part of further work on human thymus T cells.

Source material: thymocytes. The receptors come from a girl less than two years old with a congenital heart defect.

This chain uses TRBV9 with TRBJ2-1; perhaps TRBD2 as D (8 bases). V lost 4 bases and J lost 8, with 37 bases in between. The germline CDR1 and CDR2 sequences are SGDLS and YYNGEE. The CDR3 extends over 21 amino acids. The CDR3 spells CASSQGGERSGLDPSSDEQFF. The CDR3 region has the DNA TGTGCCAGCAGCCAGGGGGGGGAGCGGTCGGGACTAGATCCCAGTAGCGATGAGCAGTTCTTC.

The chain couples TRBV28 to TRBJ2-1; the match to TRBD2 covers 11 bases. The germline V gene encodes CDR1 MDHEN and CDR2 SYDVKM. CDR3 length: 15 residues. J was trimmed by 5 bases and V by 6 bases; bases with no gene match: 6. CDR3 protein: CASRLLAGDNNEQFF. CDR3 DNA: TGTGCCAGCAGGCTACTAGCGGGGGACAACAATGAGCAGTTCTTC.